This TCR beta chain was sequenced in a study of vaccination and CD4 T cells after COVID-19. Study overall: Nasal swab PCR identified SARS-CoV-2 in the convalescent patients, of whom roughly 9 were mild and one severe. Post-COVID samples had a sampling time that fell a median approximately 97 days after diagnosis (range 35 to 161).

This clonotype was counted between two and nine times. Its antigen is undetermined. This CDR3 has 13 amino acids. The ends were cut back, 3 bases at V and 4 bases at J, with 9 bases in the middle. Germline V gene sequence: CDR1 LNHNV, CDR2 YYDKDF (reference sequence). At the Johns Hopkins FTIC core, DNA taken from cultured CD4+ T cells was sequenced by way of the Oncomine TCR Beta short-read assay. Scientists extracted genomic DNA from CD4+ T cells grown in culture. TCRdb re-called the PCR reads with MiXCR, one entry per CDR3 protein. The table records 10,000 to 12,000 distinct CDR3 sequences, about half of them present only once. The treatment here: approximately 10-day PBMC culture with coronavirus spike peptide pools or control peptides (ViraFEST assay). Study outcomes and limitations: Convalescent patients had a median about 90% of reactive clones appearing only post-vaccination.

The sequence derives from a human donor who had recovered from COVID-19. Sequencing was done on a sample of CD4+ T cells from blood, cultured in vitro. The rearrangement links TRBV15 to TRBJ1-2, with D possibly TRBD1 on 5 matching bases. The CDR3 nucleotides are TGTGCCACCAGCAGGGGGGGAGGCTATGGCTACACCTTC. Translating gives CATSRGGGYGYTF.